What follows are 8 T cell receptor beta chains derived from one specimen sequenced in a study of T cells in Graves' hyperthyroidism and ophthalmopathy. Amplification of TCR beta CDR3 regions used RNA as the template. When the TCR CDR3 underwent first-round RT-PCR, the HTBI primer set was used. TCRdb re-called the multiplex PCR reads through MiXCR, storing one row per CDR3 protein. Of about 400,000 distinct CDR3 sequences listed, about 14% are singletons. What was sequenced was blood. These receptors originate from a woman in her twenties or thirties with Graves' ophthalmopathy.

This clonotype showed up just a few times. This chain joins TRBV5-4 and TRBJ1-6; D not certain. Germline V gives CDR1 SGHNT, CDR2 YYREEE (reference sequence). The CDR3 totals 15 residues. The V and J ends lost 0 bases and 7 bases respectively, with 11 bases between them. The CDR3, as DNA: TGTGCCAGCAGCTTGGCGGCAGGTACGAATTCACCCCTCCACTTT. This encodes CASSLAAGTNSPLHF.

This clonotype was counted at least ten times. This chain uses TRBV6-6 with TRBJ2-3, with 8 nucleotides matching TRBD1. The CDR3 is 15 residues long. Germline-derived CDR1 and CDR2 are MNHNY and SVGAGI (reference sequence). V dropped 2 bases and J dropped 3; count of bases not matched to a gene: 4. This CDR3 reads CASSYDRGGTDTQYF. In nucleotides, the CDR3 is TGTGCCAGCAGTTACGACAGGGGCGGGACAGATACGCAGTATTTT.

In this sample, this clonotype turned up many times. CDR3 residues: CASSPPGHHEQYF. CDR3 bases: TGTGCCAGCAGTCCCCCCGGACACCACGAGCAGTACTTC. This rearrangement joins TRBV27 to TRBJ2-7; D is possibly TRBD1 (5 bases). Per the germline V gene, CDR1 is MNHEY and CDR2 is SMNVEV (reference sequence). The ends were cut back, 5 bases at V and 5 bases at J, with 13 bases in the middle. This CDR3 region has 13 residues.

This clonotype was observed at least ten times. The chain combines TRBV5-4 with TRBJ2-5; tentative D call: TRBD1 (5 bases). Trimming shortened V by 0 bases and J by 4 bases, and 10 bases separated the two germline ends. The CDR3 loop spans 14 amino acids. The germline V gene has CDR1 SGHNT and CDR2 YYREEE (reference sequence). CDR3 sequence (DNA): TGTGCCAGCAGCTTGGGTCAGGGTATAGAGACCCAGTACTTC. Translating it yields CASSLGQGIETQYF.

The CDR3 here is CASSQAGQGADEKLFF. Here the CDR3 DNA reads TGTGCCAGCAGCCAAGCCGGACAGGGGGCGGATGAAAAACTGTTTTTT. The V call is TRBV4-2, the J call TRBJ1-4, with 11 bases aligning to TRBD1. CDR1 and CDR2 from the germline V gene are LGHNA and YNFKEQ. V lost 1 base to trimming and J lost 6 bases; unmatched junction nucleotides: 4. The CDR3 runs to 16 residues.

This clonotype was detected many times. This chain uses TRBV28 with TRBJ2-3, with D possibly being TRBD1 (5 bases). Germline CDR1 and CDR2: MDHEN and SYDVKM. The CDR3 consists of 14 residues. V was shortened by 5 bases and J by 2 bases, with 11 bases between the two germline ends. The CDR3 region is CASSNQGPTDTQYF. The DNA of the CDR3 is TGTGCCAGCAGTAATCAGGGTCCCACAGATACGCAGTATTTT.

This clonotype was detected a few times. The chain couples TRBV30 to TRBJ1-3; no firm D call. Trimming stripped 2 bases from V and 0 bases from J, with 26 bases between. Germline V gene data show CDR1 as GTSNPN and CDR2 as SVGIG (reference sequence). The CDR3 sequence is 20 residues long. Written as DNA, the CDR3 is TGTGCCTGGAGTTCCTCCTACCAACCAGGTTCCCCAAACTCTGGAAACACCATATATTTT. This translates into CAWSSSYQPGSPNSGNTIYF.

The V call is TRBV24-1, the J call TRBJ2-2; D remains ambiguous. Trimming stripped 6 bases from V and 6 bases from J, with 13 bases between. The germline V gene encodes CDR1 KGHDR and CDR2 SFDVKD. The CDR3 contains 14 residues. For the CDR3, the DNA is TGTGCCACCAGTTCCACCACAGTGGCCGGGGAGCTGTTTTTT. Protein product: CATSSTTVAGELFF.